The 16 T cell receptor beta chains below all came from one sample that was sequenced in a study of blood T cell repertoires in COVID-19. The method was immunoSEQ multiplex PCR; TCRdb's version includes in-frame clones alone and lacks a portion of them. The table lists roughly 140,000 clones, approximately 90% of them singletons. Sequencing input: peripheral blood. The receptors were sampled from a woman aged 55 to 70 with active COVID-19.

The chain is built from TRBV7-2 and TRBJ2-3, with a weak D call TRBD1 (6 bases). The V gene's germline CDR1 is SGHTA and CDR2 FQGNSA. This CDR3 spans 14 amino acids. Trimming cost V 2 bases and J 11 bases, with 17 bases left between them. CDR3 nucleotides: TGTGCCAGCAGCTTAATGGTCCACAGGGTGGAGCAGTATTTT. It is translated as CASSLMVHRVEQYF.

This chain's CDR3 is CASSPRRSTGELFF. CDR3 nucleotide sequence: TGTGCCAGCAGCCCCCGGAGGAGCACCGGGGAGCTGTTTTTT. V gene TRBV9 combines with J gene TRBJ2-2; a possible D gene is TRBD2 (5 bases). V lost 4 bases and J 4 bases, leaving 11 bases between the germline ends. The length of the CDR3 is 14 residues. CDR1 is SGDLS, CDR2 YYNGEE, per germline.

The V gene is TRBV27, the J gene TRBJ1-1; D not resolved. Trimming left V 4 bases short and J 0 bases short, with 6 bases between. CDR3 size: 13 residues. CDR1 is MNHEY, CDR2 SMNVEV, per germline (reference sequence). The CDR3 region is CASSSGVNTEAFF. CDR3 nucleotides: TGTGCCAGCAGTTCGGGAGTGAACACTGAAGCTTTCTTT.

The J gene is TRBJ2-1, the V gene TRBV6-5; 7 positions agree with TRBD1. CDR3 length: 13 amino acids. CDR1 is MNHEY and CDR2 is SVGAGI in the germline V gene. The junction had 3 bases not matched to a gene; V was cut back by 6 bases and J by 4 bases. As DNA, the CDR3 is TGTGCCAGCAGAAAACAGGGGTACAATGAGCAGTTCTTC. Its translation is CASRKQGYNEQFF.

The chain carries TRBV29-1 and TRBJ1-1, with TRBD1 identical over 9 bases. The CDR3 totals 13 residues. V lost 7 bases, J lost 6 bases, and 9 bases stayed unmatched. The germline CDR1 and CDR2 sequences are SQVTM and ANQGSEA. In nucleotides, the CDR3 is TGCAGCGCTAACAGGGGGCGCGACTCTGAAGCTTTCTTT. Translation: CSANRGRDSEAFF.

This clone occurred once. The chain is built from TRBV6-5 and TRBJ2-4; possibly TRBD2 for D (7 bases). Germline assignment: CDR1 MNHEY and CDR2 SVGAGI. CDR3 length: 15 amino acids. Trimming took 6 bases from V and 0 from J, leaving 12 bases between them. The CDR3 here is CASREGGLAKNIQYF. DNA for the CDR3: TGTGCCAGCAGAGAGGGGGGGTTAGCCAAAAACATTCAGTACTTC.

This chain joins TRBV3-1 (or the pseudogene TRBV3-2) and TRBJ2-1, with 11 bases matching TRBD2. CDR1 LGHDT and CDR2 YNNKEL come from the germline V gene (reference sequence). The J segment lost 6 bases and the V segment lost 6 bases, leaving 7 bases of the junction unmatched. The CDR3 has 15 residues. The CDR3 protein is CASSLLAGGGNEQFF. The CDR3 region has the DNA TGTGCCAGCAGTCTCCTAGCGGGAGGAGGCAATGAGCAGTTCTTC.

The V and J genes are TRBV24-1 and TRBJ2-3; 10 bases match TRBD1. The V and J ends lost 4 bases and 2 bases, in that order; junction bases with no gene match: 5. Germline lookup yields CDR1 KGHDR and CDR2 SFDVKD. The CDR3 spans 16 residues. CDR3 amino acids: CATSEGTGANTDTQYF. Here the CDR3 DNA reads TGTGCCACCAGTGAGGGGACAGGGGCCAACACAGATACGCAGTATTTT.

This clone was observed once. This chain connects TRBV11-3 to TRBJ2-3; D perhaps matches TRBD1 (6 bases). The CDR3 has 12 residues. Looked up from germline, CDR1 is SGHNT and CDR2 is YENEEA. V gave up 5 bases and J gave up 5 bases, with 8 bases separating them. CDR3 sequence reads: CASSRGGDTQYF. Written as DNA, the CDR3 is TGTGCCAGCAGCCGAGGGGGAGATACGCAGTATTTT.

CDR3 sequence (DNA): TGTGCCAGCAACCCAAGGGCAGGGACTGGCAATGAGCAGTTCTTC. As protein: CASNPRAGTGNEQFF. The V gene is TRBV5-8, the J gene TRBJ2-1; perhaps TRBD2 as D (6 bases). Trimming took off 6 bases at V and 6 bases at J, with 19 bases between the two ends. In germline, CDR1 is SGHTS, CDR2 YDEGEE. The CDR3 is 15 residues long.

Only a few counts were recorded for this clone. The chain links TRBV30 to TRBJ2-3; maybe TRBD2 (6 bases). V was cut by 5 bases and J by 7 bases, with 16 bases left in between. This CDR3 has 13 residues. Germline V gene sequence: CDR1 GTSNPN, CDR2 SVGIG (reference sequence). The CDR3 loop is CAWQWGGENTQYF. In DNA form, the CDR3 reads TGTGCCTGGCAGTGGGGCGGGGAGAATACGCAGTATTTT.

CDR3 residues: CASSLSAGGFYGYTF. The CDR3 coding sequence is TGTGCCAGCAGCTTATCGGCAGGGGGCTTTTATGGCTACACCTTC. The V gene is TRBV7-3, the J gene TRBJ1-2; 8 bases agree with TRBD1. The CDR3 extends over 15 amino acids. V dropped 2 bases and J dropped 5; count of bases not matched to a gene: 7. Germline CDR1 SGHTA, CDR2 FQGTGA. The variable domain in full, with the rest retrieved from reference TRBV7-3 and TRBJ1-2, is GAGVSQTPSNKVTEKGKYVELRCDPISGHTALYWYRQSLGQGPEFLIYFQGTGAADDSGLPNDRFFAVRPEGSVSTLKIQRTERGDSAVYLCASSLSAGGFYGYTFGSGTRLTVV.

This chain links TRBV7-2 with TRBJ1-1; tentative D call: TRBD1 (6 bases). The CDR3 is 16 residues long. The germline V and J ends were trimmed by 5 bases and 1 base, with 17 bases remaining between them. CDR1 and CDR2 from the germline V gene are SGHTA and FQGNSA. The CDR3 is CASSQGGGAWNTEAFF. The CDR3 region has the DNA TGTGCCAGCAGCCAGGGTGGGGGGGCGTGGAACACTGAAGCTTTCTTT. Full variable domain (rest looked up from reference TRBV7-2 and TRBJ1-1): GAGVSQSPSNKVTEKGKDVELRCDPISGHTALYWYRQSLGQGLEFLIYFQGNSAPDKSGLPSDRFSAERTGGSVSTLTIQRTQQEDSAVYLCASSQGGGAWNTEAFFGQGTRLTVV.

This rearrangement joins TRBV3-1 (or the pseudogene TRBV3-2) to TRBJ1-2; D is unclear. The CDR3 runs to 15 residues. Trimming left V 1 base short and J 8 bases short, with 17 bases between. Germline CDR1 and CDR2: LGHDT and YNNKEL (reference sequence). The CDR3 is CASSQVVGNSPGYTF. The CDR3 region has the DNA TGTGCCAGCAGCCAAGTTGTAGGAAACAGCCCGGGCTACACCTTC.

This rearrangement joins TRBV25-1 to TRBJ2-5; 8 bases are shared with TRBD1. J gave up 4 bases and V 4 bases, and 8 bases lay outside the gene matches. The CDR3 consists of 15 residues. From germline, CDR1 is MGHDK and CDR2 SYGVNS. The CDR3 DNA is TGTGCCAGCAGTGGCCGACAGGGGATGGGAGAGACCCAGTACTTC. Translation gives CASSGRQGMGETQYF. Combining the CDR3 with reference TRBV25-1 and TRBJ2-5 gives the whole variable domain EADIYQTPRYLVIGTGKKITLECSQTMGHDKMYWYQQDPGMELHLIHYSYGVNSTEKGDLSSESTVSRIRTEHFPLTLESARPSHTSQYLCASSGRQGMGETQYFGPGTRLLVL.

The chain carries TRBV13 and TRBJ2-3, with a possible D match to TRBD2 (6 bases). The ends were cut back, 3 bases at V and 11 bases at J, with 21 bases in the middle. Germline V lookup: CDR1 PRHDT, CDR2 FYEKMQ (reference sequence). CDR3 length equals 15 residues. The CDR3 protein is CASSFRPRDSAGQYF. The CDR3 DNA follows: TGTGCCAGCAGCTTTCGGCCCCGGGACTCGGCGGGGCAGTATTTT.